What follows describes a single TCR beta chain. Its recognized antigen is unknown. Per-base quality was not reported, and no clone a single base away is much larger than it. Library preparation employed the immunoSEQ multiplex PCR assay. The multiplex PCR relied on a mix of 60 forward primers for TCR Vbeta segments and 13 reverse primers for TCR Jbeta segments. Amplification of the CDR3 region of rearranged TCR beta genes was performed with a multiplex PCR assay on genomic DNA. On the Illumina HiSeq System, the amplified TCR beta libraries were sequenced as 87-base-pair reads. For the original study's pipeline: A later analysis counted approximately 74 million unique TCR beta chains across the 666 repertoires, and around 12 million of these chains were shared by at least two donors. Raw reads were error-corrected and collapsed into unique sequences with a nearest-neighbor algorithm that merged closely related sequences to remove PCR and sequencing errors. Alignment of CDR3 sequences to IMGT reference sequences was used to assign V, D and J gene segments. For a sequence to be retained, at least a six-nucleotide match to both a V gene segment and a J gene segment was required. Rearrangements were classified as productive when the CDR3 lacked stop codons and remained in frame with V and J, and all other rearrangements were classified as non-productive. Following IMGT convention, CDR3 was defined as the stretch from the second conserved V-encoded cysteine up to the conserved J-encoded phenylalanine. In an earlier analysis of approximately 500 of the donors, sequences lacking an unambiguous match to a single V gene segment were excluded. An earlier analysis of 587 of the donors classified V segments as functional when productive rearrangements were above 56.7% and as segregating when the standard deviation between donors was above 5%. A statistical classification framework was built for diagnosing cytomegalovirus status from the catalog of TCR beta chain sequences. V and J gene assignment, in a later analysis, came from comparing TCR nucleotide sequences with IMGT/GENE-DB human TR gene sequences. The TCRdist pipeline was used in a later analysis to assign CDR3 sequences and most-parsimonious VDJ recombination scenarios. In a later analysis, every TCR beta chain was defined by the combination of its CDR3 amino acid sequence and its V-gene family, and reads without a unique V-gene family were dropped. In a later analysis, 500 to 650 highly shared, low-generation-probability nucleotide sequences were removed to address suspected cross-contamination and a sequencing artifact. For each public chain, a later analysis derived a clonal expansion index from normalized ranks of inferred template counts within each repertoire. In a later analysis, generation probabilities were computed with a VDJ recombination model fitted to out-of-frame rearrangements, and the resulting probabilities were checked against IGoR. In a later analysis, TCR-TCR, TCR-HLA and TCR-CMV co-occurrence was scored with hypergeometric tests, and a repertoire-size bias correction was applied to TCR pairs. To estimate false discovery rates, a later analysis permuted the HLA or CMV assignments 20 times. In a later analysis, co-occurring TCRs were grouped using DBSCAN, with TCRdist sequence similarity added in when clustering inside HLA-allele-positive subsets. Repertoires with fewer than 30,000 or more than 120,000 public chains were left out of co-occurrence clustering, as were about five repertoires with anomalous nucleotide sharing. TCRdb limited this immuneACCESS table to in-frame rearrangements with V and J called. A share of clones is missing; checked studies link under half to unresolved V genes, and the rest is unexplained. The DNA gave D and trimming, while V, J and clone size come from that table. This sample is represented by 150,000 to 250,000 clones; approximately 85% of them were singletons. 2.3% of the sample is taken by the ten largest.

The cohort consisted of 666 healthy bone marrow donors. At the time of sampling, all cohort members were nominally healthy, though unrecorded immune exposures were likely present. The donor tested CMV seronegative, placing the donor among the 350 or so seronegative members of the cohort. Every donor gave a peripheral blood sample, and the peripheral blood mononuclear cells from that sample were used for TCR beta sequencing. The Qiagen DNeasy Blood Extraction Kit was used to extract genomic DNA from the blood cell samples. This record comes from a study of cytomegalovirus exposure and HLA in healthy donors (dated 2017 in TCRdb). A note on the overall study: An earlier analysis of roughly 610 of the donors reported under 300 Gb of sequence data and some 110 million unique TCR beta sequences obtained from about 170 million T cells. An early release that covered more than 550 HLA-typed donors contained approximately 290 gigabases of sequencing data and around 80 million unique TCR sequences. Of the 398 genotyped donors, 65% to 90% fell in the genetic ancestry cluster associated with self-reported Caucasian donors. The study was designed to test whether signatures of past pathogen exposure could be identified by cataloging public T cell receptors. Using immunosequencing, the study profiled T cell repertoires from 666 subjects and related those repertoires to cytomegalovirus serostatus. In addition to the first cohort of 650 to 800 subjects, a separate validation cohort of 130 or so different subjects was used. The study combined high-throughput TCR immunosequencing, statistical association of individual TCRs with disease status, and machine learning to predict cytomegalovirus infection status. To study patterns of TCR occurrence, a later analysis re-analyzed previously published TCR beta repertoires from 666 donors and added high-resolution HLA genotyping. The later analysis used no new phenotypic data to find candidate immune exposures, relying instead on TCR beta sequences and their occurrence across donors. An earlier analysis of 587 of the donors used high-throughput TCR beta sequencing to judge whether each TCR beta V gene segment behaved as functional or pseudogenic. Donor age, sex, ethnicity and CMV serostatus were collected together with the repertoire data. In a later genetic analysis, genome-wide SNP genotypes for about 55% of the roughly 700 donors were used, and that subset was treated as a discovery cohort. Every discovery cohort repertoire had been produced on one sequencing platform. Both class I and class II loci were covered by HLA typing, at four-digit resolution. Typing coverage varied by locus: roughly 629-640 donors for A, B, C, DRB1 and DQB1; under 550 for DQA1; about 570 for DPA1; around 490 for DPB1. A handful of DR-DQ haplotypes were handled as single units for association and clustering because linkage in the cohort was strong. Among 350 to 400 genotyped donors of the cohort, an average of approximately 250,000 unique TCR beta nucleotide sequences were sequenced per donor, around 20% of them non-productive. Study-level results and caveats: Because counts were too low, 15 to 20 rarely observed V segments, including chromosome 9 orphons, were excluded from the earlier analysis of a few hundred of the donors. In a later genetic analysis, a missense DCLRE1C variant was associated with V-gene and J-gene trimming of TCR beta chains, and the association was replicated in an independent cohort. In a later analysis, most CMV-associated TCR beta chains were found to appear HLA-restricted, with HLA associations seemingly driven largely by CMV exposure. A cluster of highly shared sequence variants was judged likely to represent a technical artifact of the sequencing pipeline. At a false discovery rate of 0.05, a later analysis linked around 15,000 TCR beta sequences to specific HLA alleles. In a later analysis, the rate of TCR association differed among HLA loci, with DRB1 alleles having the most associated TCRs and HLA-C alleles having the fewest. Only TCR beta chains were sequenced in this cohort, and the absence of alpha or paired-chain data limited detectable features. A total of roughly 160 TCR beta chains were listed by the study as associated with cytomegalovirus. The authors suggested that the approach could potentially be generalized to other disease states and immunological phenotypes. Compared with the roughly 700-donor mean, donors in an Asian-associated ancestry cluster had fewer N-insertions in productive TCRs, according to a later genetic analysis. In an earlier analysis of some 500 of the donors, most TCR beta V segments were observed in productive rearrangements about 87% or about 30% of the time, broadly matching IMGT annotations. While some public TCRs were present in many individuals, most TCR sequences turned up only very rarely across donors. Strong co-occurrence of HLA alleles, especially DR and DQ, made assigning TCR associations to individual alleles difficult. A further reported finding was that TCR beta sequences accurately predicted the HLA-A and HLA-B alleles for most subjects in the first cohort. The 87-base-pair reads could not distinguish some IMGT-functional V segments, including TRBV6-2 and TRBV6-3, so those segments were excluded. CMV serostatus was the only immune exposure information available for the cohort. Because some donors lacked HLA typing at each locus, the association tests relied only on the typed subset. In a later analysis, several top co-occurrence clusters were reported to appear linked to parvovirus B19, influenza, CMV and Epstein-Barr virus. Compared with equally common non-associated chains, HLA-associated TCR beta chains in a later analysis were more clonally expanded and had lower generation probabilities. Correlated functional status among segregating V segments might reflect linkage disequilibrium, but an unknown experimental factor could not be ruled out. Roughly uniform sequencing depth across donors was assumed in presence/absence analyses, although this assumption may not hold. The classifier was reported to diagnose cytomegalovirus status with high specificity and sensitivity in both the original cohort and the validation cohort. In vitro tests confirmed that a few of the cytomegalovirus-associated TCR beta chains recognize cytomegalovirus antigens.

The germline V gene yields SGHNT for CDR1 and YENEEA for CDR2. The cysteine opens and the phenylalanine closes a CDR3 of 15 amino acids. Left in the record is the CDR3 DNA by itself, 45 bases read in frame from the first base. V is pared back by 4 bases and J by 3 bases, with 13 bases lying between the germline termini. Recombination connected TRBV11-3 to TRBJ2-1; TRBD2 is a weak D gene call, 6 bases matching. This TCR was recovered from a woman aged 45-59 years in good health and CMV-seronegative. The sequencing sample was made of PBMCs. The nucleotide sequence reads TGTGCCAGCAGCTCCCAACCGGGACTCTACAATGAGCAGTTCTTC. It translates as CASSSQPGLYNEQFF.